Following are 27 T cell receptor beta chains from one sample sequenced in a study of cytomegalovirus exposure and HLA in healthy donors (dated by TCRdb to about 2017). The library was made by the immunoSEQ multiplex PCR assay. For the multiplex PCR, a mixture combining 60 forward primers for TCR Vbeta segments and 13 reverse primers for TCR Jbeta segments was used. TCRdb retrieved this table from immuneACCESS and kept in-frame rearrangements only. Not all clones are present; in checked studies, unresolved V genes account for under half, and no reason is known for the remainder. In this sample the table shows about 190,000 clones, roughly four fifths of which occur a single time. Of the sample, about 1.8% is held by the ten largest clones. Sequenced input: PBMCs. These receptors all stem from a man between 18 and 29 years old in good health and CMV-seronegative.

V usage is TRBV7-9 and J usage is TRBJ2-1; 13 positions agree with TRBD2. The germline V gene encodes CDR1 SEHNR and CDR2 FQNEAQ (reference sequence). The trim removed 5 bases at V and 3 bases at J, leaving 4 bases unmatched. CDR3 length: 16 amino acids. The CDR3 region is CASSLRTSGSYNEQFF. In nucleotides, the CDR3 is TGTGCCAGCAGCCTAAGGACTAGCGGGAGCTACAATGAGCAGTTCTTC.

A remark on this clone: Different DNA sequences within this sample yield the same CDR3. The CDR3 loop reads CSVASGRGETQYF. In DNA, the CDR3 is TGCAGCGTAGCTAGCGGGAGGGGTGAGACCCAGTACTTC. The gene calls are TRBV29-1 and TRBJ2-5, with 12 positions matching TRBD2. With V trimmed by 6 bases and J by 5 bases, 4 bases remained unmatched. In germline, CDR1 is SQVTM, CDR2 ANQGSEA. The CDR3 totals 13 residues.

The chain couples TRBV2 to TRBJ2-3, with 8 bases that match TRBD2. The CDR3 consists of 17 residues. Looked up from germline, CDR1 is SNHLY and CDR2 is FYNNEI. V lost 5 bases, J lost 2 bases, and 12 bases stayed unmatched. The CDR3 is CASSLESLAADTDTQYF. DNA of the CDR3: TGTGCCAGCAGTCTGGAGTCACTAGCGGCGGACACAGATACGCAGTATTTT.

The chain is built from TRBV10-3 and TRBJ1-6; D possibly corresponds to TRBD1 (6 bases). The CDR3 length is 10 residues. Germline V CDR1 and CDR2: ENHRY, SYGVKD. V was shortened by 9 bases and J by 9 bases, with 6 bases between the two germline ends. The CDR3 reads CAIGGSPLHF. The CDR3, as DNA: TGTGCCATAGGGGGTTCACCCCTCCACTTT.

The chain couples TRBV28 to TRBJ2-7; 8 bases match TRBD2. This CDR3 contains 14 residues. The V gene's germline CDR1 is MDHEN and CDR2 SYDVKM. V trimming: 11 bases; J trimming: 6 bases; junction bases outside the gene matches: 15. The DNA for the CDR3 is TGTGCCTGTACCCGGGGGACTAGGGGCCGCGAGCAGTACTTC. Protein sequence: CACTRGTRGREQYF.

The chain recombines TRBV18 with TRBJ2-2, with TRBD2 identical over 14 bases. Germline CDR1 is KGHSH and CDR2 is LQKENI. The ends lost 3 bases at V and 1 base at J; junction bases unmatched: 4. The CDR3 length is 18 residues. In DNA form, the CDR3 reads TGTGCCAGCTCACCGGGACTAGCGGGGGTGAAGAACACCGGGGAGCTGTTTTTT. It yields the protein CASSPGLAGVKNTGELFF. Full variable domain (remainder filled in from reference TRBV18 and TRBJ2-2): NAGVMQNPRHLVRRRGQEARLRCSPMKGHSHVYWYRQLPEEGLKFMVYLQKENIIDESGMPKERFSAEFPKEGPSILRIQQVVRGDSAAYFCASSPGLAGVKNTGELFFGEGSRLTVL.

The genes are TRBV5-6 and TRBJ1-5, with D possibly matching TRBD1 (6 bases). Germline CDR1 SGHDT, CDR2 YYEEEE. V dropped 4 bases and J dropped 0 bases, with 11 bases sitting between them. The CDR3 loop spans 15 amino acids. The CDR3 loop reads CASSEQGNSNQPQHF. DNA for the CDR3: TGTGCCAGCAGCGAACAGGGAAATAGCAATCAGCCCCAGCATTTT.

This clone was found a few times. The rearrangement uses TRBV11-1 and TRBJ2-7, with a tentative D call TRBD2 (5 bases). CDR3 size: 12 residues. The ends were cut back, 5 bases at V and 6 bases at J, with 11 bases in the middle. Germline CDR1 SGHAT, CDR2 FQDESV (reference sequence). CDR3 region: CASSQMEAEQYF. The CDR3 coding sequence is TGTGCCAGCAGCCAAATGGAGGCCGAGCAGTACTTC.

The V gene is TRBV11-2, the J gene TRBJ2-1; TRBD2 is a possible D gene (5 bases). CDR3 length equals 15 residues. With 4 bases removed from V and 6 bases from J, the gap between germline ends came to 16 bases. CDR1 is SGHAT and CDR2 is FQNNGV in the germline V gene. As DNA, the CDR3 is TGTGCCAGCAGCTCGGGAATGGGCCTTGGCAATGAGCAGTTCTTC. Translated: CASSSGMGLGNEQFF.

J is TRBJ2-5 and V is TRBV5-6, with D possibly TRBD1 on 7 matching bases. V shed 2 bases and J shed 3 bases, with 14 bases lying between them. Germline V gene lookup returns CDR1 SGHDT and CDR2 YYEEEE. The CDR3 spans 15 residues. The CDR3 region has the DNA TGTGCCAGCAGCTTCTATCCAGGGGGGAAAGAGACCCAGTACTTC. Translating it yields CASSFYPGGKETQYF.

The V and J genes are TRBV27 and TRBJ2-3; D gene ambiguous. Looked up from germline, CDR1 is MNHEY and CDR2 is SMNVEV (reference sequence). The CDR3 contains 15 residues. V lost 1 base and J lost 6, with 14 bases in between. The CDR3 DNA sequence: TGTGCCAGCAGTTTATTAGGAGTTACCCTGGATACGCAGTATTTT. Protein product: CASSLLGVTLDTQYF.

The chain couples TRBV5-1 to TRBJ2-1, with 7 nucleotides matching TRBD2. V was pared by 2 bases and J by 3 bases, with 8 bases of the junction left unmatched. Germline V lookup: CDR1 SGHRS, CDR2 YFSETQ. This CDR3 is 16 amino acids long. This CDR3 reads CASSFSGASGYNEQFF. The CDR3 DNA reads as TGCGCCAGCAGCTTCTCCGGGGCTAGCGGCTACAATGAGCAGTTCTTC.

The chain has TRBV6-6 and TRBJ1-4; TRBD1 is a possible D gene (6 bases). The CDR3 is 16 residues long. Trimming pared 2 bases from V and 2 bases from J, leaving 12 bases between. Germline CDR1 reads MNHNY; CDR2 reads SVGAGI (reference sequence). The CDR3 nucleotides are TGTGCCAGCAGTTACACGGGGGGGGCGACTAATGAAAAACTGTTTTTT. It codes for CASSYTGGATNEKLFF.

This chain connects TRBV2 to TRBJ2-1; D is perhaps TRBD1 (5 bases). Looked up from germline, CDR1 is SNHLY and CDR2 is FYNNEI. This CDR3 spans 16 amino acids. Trimming removed 6 bases from V and 1 base from J, with 16 bases in between. The CDR3: CASRIGAALSYNEQFF. The CDR3 DNA follows: TGTGCCAGCAGAATAGGGGCGGCCTTATCCTACAATGAGCAGTTCTTC.

This chain links TRBV19 with TRBJ2-6, with a tentative D call TRBD2 (5 bases). Germline V gene lookup returns CDR1 LNHDA and CDR2 SQIVND (reference sequence). The V end was cut by 10 bases, the J end by 2 bases, with 12 bases between. There are 14 residues in the CDR3. The CDR3: CATSLVTGANVLTF. The DNA of the CDR3 is TGTGCCACCTCACTAGTAACTGGGGCCAACGTCCTGACTTTC.

CDR3 coding DNA: TGTGCCAGCATCCGCATCCGGGGTCAAGAGACCCAGTACTTC. It translates to CASIRIRGQETQYF. The rearrangement joins TRBV6-4 to TRBJ2-5; possibly TRBD2 for D (5 bases). CDR3 length: 14 residues. The V end was cut by 7 bases, the J end by 2 bases, with 14 bases between. CDR1 is MRHNA and CDR2 is SNTAGT in the germline V gene.

This clone showed up just a few times. This chain uses TRBV15 with TRBJ1-1; a weak D match, TRBD1 (5 bases). Trimming took off 10 bases at V and 1 base at J, with 13 bases between the two ends. The germline CDR1 and CDR2 sequences are LNHNV and YYDKDF (reference sequence). CDR3 size: 13 residues. The DNA of the CDR3 is TGTGCCAGCGGGGACGGAGGGAACACTGAAGCTTTCTTT. Encoded protein: CASGDGGNTEAFF.

V gene TRBV28 combines with J gene TRBJ1-4; the match to TRBD1 covers 7 bases. CDR3 length equals 15 residues. CDR1 and CDR2 from the germline V gene are MDHEN and SYDVKM. The V segment lost 6 bases and the J segment 5 bases; nucleotides outside the gene matches: 9. CDR3 amino acids: CASSDNRGLNEKLFF. The CDR3 DNA reads TGTGCCAGCAGCGACAACAGGGGCCTGAATGAAAAACTGTTTTTT.

V gene TRBV7-9 combines with J gene TRBJ2-1; 7 nucleotides line up with TRBD2. V shed 1 base and J 5 bases; nucleotides not matched to a gene: 5. CDR1 and CDR2 (germline): SEHNR, FQNEAQ (reference sequence). CDR3 size: 15 residues. The chain's CDR3 is CASSLGWLADNEQFF. CDR3 nucleotide sequence: TGTGCCAGCAGCTTAGGTTGGCTAGCGGACAATGAGCAGTTCTTC.

This chain connects TRBV4-1 to TRBJ1-5, with D hard to call. This CDR3 spans 13 amino acids. V was cut by 0 bases and J by 9 bases, with 9 bases left in between. Germline loops: CDR1 MGHRA, CDR2 YSYEKL. The CDR3 here is CASSQDSTWPQHF. CDR3 coding DNA: TGCGCCAGCAGCCAAGATTCCACTTGGCCCCAGCATTTT.

This clone occurred a few times. The chain uses TRBV9 and TRBJ2-1; 10 bases map to TRBD2. CDR1 SGDLS and CDR2 YYNGEE come from the germline V gene. The CDR3 spans 16 residues. After removal of 0 bases from V and 6 bases from J, the junction contained 6 bases not matched to a gene. The CDR3 spells CASSVASGGVFNEQFF. The CDR3 region has the DNA TGTGCCAGCAGCGTAGCAAGCGGGGGGGTGTTCAATGAGCAGTTCTTC.

This clone has only a few counts. CDR3 nucleotide sequence: TGTGCCAGCAGCTCTCTTATCGGCGGGGTCGGCGACGAGCAGTACTTC. It is translated as CASSSLIGGVGDEQYF. The V and J genes are TRBV13 and TRBJ2-7, with D perhaps TRBD2 (6 bases). CDR3 length equals 16 residues. The germline V gene encodes CDR1 PRHDT and CDR2 FYEKMQ (reference sequence). V was pared by 4 bases and J by 5 bases, with 21 bases between.

The chain is built from TRBV4-3 and TRBJ2-2, with D unclear. Germline CDR1 and CDR2: LGHNA and YSLEER. This CDR3 has 15 amino acids. Trimming removed 1 base from V and 4 bases from J, with 10 bases in between. The CDR3 loop is CASSQGSPATGELFF. The CDR3 DNA reads TGCGCCAGCAGCCAAGGTAGCCCGGCCACCGGGGAGCTGTTTTTT.

The CDR3 loop is CASSVLPEPGYTF. CDR3 DNA: TGTGCCAGCAGTGTTCTGCCAGAACCAGGCTACACCTTC. The V call is TRBV6-1, the J call TRBJ1-2; D unresolved. Germline assignment: CDR1 MNHNS and CDR2 SASEGT. The CDR3 covers 13 residues. V gave up 4 bases and J gave up 8 bases, with 14 bases separating them.

The V gene is TRBV29-1, the J gene TRBJ1-2; D may be TRBD1 (6 bases). V lost 7 bases to trimming and J lost 0 bases, with 18 bases between them. CDR1 and CDR2 from the germline V gene are SQVTM and ANQGSEA. This CDR3 has 15 amino acids. This CDR3 is CSARWGPSANYGYTF. CDR3 bases: TGCAGCGCCCGTTGGGGGCCCTCGGCTAACTATGGCTACACCTTC.

The chain uses TRBV27 and TRBJ2-1; D is possibly TRBD1 (6 bases). This CDR3 has 15 residues. Germline V gene lookup returns CDR1 MNHEY and CDR2 SMNVEV (reference sequence). V dropped 4 bases and J dropped 2 bases, with 12 bases sitting between them. In DNA form, the CDR3 reads TGTGCCAGCAGTTCCGACAGGCATCCCTACAATGAGCAGTTCTTC. Protein sequence: CASSSDRHPYNEQFF.

The chain links TRBV29-1 to TRBJ2-7; D is possibly TRBD2 (6 bases). Germline assignment: CDR1 SQVTM and CDR2 ANQGSEA. The length of the CDR3 is 12 residues. The V gene lost 6 bases and the J gene lost 3 bases, with 12 bases spanning the gap. The CDR3 spells CSVTRAGYEQYF. The CDR3, as DNA: TGCAGCGTCACCAGAGCGGGCTACGAGCAGTACTTC.